This T cell receptor (beta chain) was found in a study of CD8+ T cells in alopecia areata. Study at large: Treated patients were dosed with oral tofacitinib, taking 5 to 10 mg twice daily.

Worth noting for this clone: The antigen is undetermined.

After isolation, RNA underwent reverse transcription to generate cDNA as the sequencing template. Clones were sequenced by immunoSEQ multiplex PCR, and TCRdb holds only the in-frame ones, with some missing. Among about 160,000 clones listed, around three fifths were seen once. This CDR3 is 16 amino acids long. Germline V gene data show CDR1 as LGHNA and CDR2 as YSLEER. V lost 1 base and J lost 7, with 14 bases in between. Regarding treatment: oral pan-JAK inhibitor, 5-10 mg twice daily. Overall study results and limits: Tofacitinib significantly lowered scalp clonality and expanded CD8+ clones among the top 100.

The receptor was derived from a human donor with alopecia areata. The sample in question was CD4+ T cells sorted from blood, obtained at week 4, from a patient treated with tofacitinib. The chain joins TRBV4-3 to TRBJ1-6; D is perhaps TRBD1 (6 bases). CDR3 protein: CASSQVPQGGNSPLHF. The DNA of the CDR3 is TGCGCCAGCAGCCAAGTACCACAGGGAGGAAATTCACCCCTCCACTTT.